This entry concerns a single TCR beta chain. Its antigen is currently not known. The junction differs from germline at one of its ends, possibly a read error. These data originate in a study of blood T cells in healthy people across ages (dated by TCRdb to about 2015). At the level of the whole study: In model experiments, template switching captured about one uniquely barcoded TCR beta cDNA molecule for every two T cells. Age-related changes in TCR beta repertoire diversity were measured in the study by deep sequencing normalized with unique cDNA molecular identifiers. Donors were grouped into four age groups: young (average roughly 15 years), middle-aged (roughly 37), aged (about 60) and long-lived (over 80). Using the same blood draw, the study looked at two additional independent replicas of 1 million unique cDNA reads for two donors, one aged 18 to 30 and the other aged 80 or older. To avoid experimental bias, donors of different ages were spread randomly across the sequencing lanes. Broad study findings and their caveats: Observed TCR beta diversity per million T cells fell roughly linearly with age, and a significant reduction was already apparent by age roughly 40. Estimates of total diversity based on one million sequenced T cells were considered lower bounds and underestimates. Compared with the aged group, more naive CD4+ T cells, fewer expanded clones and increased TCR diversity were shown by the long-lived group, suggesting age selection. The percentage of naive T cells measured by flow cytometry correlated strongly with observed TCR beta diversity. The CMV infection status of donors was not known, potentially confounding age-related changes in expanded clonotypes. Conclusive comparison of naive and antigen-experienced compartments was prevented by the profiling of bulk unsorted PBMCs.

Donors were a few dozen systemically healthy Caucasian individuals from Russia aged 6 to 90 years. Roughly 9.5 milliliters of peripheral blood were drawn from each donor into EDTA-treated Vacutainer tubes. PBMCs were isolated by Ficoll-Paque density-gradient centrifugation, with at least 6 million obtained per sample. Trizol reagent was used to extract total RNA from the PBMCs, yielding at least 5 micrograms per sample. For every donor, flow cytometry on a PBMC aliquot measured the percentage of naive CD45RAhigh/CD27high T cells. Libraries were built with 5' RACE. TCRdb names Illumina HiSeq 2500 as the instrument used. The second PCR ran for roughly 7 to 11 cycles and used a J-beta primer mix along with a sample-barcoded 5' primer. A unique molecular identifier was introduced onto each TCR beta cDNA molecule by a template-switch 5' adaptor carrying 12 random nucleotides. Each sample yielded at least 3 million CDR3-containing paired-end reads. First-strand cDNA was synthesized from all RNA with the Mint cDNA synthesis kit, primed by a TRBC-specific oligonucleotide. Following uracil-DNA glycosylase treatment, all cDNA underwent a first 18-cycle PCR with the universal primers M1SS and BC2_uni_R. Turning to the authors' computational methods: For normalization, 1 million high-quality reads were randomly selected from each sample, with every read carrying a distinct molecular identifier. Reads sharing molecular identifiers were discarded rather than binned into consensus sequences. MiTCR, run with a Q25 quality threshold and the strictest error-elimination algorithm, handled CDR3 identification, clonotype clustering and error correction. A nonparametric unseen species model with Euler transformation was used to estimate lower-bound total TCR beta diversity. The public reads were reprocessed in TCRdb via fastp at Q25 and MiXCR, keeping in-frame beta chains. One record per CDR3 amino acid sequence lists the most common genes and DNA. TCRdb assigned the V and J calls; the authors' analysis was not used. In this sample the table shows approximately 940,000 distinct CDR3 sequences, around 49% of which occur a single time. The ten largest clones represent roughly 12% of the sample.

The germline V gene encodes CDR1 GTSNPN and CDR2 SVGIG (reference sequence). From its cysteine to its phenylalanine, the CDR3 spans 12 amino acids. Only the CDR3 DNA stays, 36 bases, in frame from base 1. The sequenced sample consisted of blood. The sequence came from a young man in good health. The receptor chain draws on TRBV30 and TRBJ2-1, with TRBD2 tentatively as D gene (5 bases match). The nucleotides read TGTGCCGGGAGTTTGGGGTACAATGAGCAGTTCTTC. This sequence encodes CAGSLGYNEQFF.